A single sample is the source of the 6 T cell receptor beta chains below, sequenced in a study of shared clonotypes between healthy human individuals. Profiled with immunoSEQ multiplex PCR; TCRdb holds only in-frame clones, not every one. There are 150,000 to 200,000 clones in the sample; approximately 61% occur only once, and under 11% lies in the top ten. Sequencing input: memory CD4+ T cells sorted from blood. Subset of the sample: CD45RA-negative fraction. Every receptor here comes from a young man in good health.

V is TRBV14 and J is TRBJ2-7, with 7 bases aligning to TRBD2. The CDR3 is 12 residues long. Germline CDR1 and CDR2: SGHDN and FVKESK. Trimming cost V 8 bases and J 4 bases; bases outside gene matches: 5. The CDR3 nucleotides read TGTGCCAGCGGGCGGGAGTGGTACGAGCAGTACTTC. Amino acids: CASGREWYEQYF.

This chain joins TRBV6-5 and TRBJ2-4; D call uncertain. The length of the CDR3 is 11 residues. Germline assignment: CDR1 MNHEY and CDR2 SVGAGI. Trimming cost V 4 bases and J 8 bases, with 6 bases left between them. The CDR3 coding sequence is TGTGCCAGCAGTTTCCAGGACATTCAGTACTTC. The encoded protein is CASSFQDIQYF.

J is TRBJ2-2 and V is TRBV6-4; 11 nucleotides agree with TRBD2. V lost 4 bases and J lost 5; bases outside the gene matches: 6. Germline CDR1 and CDR2: MRHNA and SNTAGT. The CDR3 covers 16 residues. The CDR3 DNA reads as TGTGCCAGCAGTGTCCTAGCGGGAGGAGGGACCGGGGAGCTGTTTTTT. This codes for CASSVLAGGGTGELFF.

The CDR3 loop is CASSFQGPSRWEQYF. The CDR3 nucleotides are TGTGCCAGCAGCTTCCAGGGCCCTTCGCGATGGGAGCAGTACTTC. The genes are TRBV5-4 and TRBJ2-7, with TRBD1 as a possible D gene (5 bases). V was pared by 2 bases and J by 7 bases, with 19 bases between. The germline gives CDR1 SGHNT, CDR2 YYREEE (reference sequence). This CDR3 has 15 residues. Based on the CDR3 plus reference TRBV5-4 and TRBJ2-7, the full variable domain is ETGVTQSPTHLIKTRGQQVTLRCSSQSGHNTVSWYQQALGQGPQFIFQYYREEENGRGNFPPRFSGLQFPNYSSELNVNALELDDSALYLCASSFQGPSRWEQYFGPGTRLTVT.

The gene calls are TRBV28 and TRBJ1-2, with TRBD1 identical over 8 bases. The CDR3 spans 13 residues. CDR1 is MDHEN, CDR2 SYDVKM, per germline. Trimming at V came to 8 bases and at J to 8 bases, leaving 10 bases not matched to a gene. As DNA, the CDR3 is TGTGCCAGCGGTACTCAGGGGGCCTGGGGCTACACCTTC. Its translation: CASGTQGAWGYTF.

The rearrangement uses TRBV4-2 and TRBJ1-2; D gene ambiguous. The V end was cut by 4 bases, the J end by 2 bases, with 20 bases between. The V gene's germline CDR1 is LGHNA and CDR2 YNFKEQ. There are 17 residues in the CDR3. CDR3 bases: TGTGCCAGCAGCCCTGCCGGAGCGGGGAGCAACAACTATGGCTACACCTTC. Translated: CASSPAGAGSNNYGYTF.